These 27 T cell receptor beta chains came from one sample sequenced in a study of blood T cell repertoires in COVID-19. Assay: immunoSEQ multiplex PCR; the TCRdb copy retains only in-frame clones and omits some. The sample has 200,000 to 250,000 clones, about 90% seen once. The sample taken for sequencing was PBMCs or T cells enriched from blood (not recorded which). These receptor sequences come from a man aged 25-45 years who had recovered from COVID-19.

The chain links TRBV2 to TRBJ1-4, with unresolved D. The CDR3 has 13 amino acids. Between the trimmed V and J ends, which lost 8 bases and 0 bases, there was a span of 7 bases. Germline values: CDR1 SNHLY, CDR2 FYNNEI. CDR3 sequence reads: CASYYATNEKLFF. The DNA of the CDR3 is TGTGCCAGCTATTATGCAACTAATGAAAAACTGTTTTTT.

This chain links TRBV18 with TRBJ1-1; D gene ambiguous. V lost 2 bases and J lost 4, with 17 bases in between. The CDR3 spans 16 residues. Germline values: CDR1 KGHSH, CDR2 LQKENI. The CDR3 DNA reads as TGTGCCAGCTCACCATCAACTGCGCCCACTGGCACTGAAGCTTTCTTT. Its protein is CASSPSTAPTGTEAFF.

The chain combines TRBV15 with TRBJ1-1; a weak D match, TRBD1 (5 bases). V lost 0 bases and J 1 base, leaving 12 bases between the germline ends. This CDR3 has 16 amino acids. Germline loops: CDR1 LNHNV, CDR2 YYDKDF (reference sequence). The CDR3 region has the DNA TGTGCCACCAGCAGAGATAGGGGAAGTGGGAACACTGAAGCTTTCTTT. It yields the protein CATSRDRGSGNTEAFF. Looking up the rest from reference TRBV15 and TRBJ1-1 gives the full variable domain: DAMVIQNPRYQVTQFGKPVTLSCSQTLNHNVMYWYQQKSSQAPKLLFHYYDKDFNNEADTPDNFQSRRPNTSFCFLDIRSPGLGDTAMYLCATSRDRGSGNTEAFFGQGTRLTVV.

The gene calls are TRBV6-1 and TRBJ2-7, with 7 bases identical to TRBD2. Trimming at V came to 3 bases and at J to 0 bases, leaving 2 bases not matched to a gene. Germline-derived CDR1 and CDR2 are MNHNS and SASEGT. CDR3 length equals 14 residues. CDR3 DNA sequence: TGTGCCAGCAGTGATCGGGGGGTCTCCTACGAGCAGTACTTC. It yields the protein CASSDRGVSYEQYF.

This clone has more than one count but fewer than ten. The rearrangement links TRBV7-2 to TRBJ2-7, with D perhaps TRBD2 (6 bases). The V end lost 0 bases, the J end lost 5 bases, and 14 bases lay between the germline ends. The CDR3 extends over 15 amino acids. Germline assignment: CDR1 SGHTA and CDR2 FQGNSA. The CDR3 bases are TGTGCCAGCAGCTTAGCTCATTCGGGAGTACACGAGCAGTACTTC. Encoded protein: CASSLAHSGVHEQYF.

The chain has TRBV25-1 and TRBJ2-7, with a tentative D call TRBD1 (6 bases). Trimming cost V 6 bases and J 4 bases, with 16 bases left between them. The CDR3 extends over 14 amino acids. The germline CDR1 and CDR2 sequences are MGHDK and SYGVNS. CDR3 DNA sequence: TGTGCCAGCAGCCCCCGGGGCAGGGGTTACGAGCAGTACTTC. It codes for CASSPRGRGYEQYF.

This chain uses TRBV12-3 or TRBV12-4 with TRBJ1-3; D is uncertain. The length of the CDR3 is 12 residues. The V end lost 7 bases, the J end lost 2 bases, and 6 bases lay between the germline ends. In nucleotides, the CDR3 is TGTGCCAGCACCCTTGCTGGAAACACCATATATTTT. This encodes CASTLAGNTIYF.

The rearrangement joins TRBV3-1 (or the pseudogene TRBV3-2) to TRBJ2-3, with D possibly being TRBD1 (6 bases). The CDR3 spans 16 residues. Deletions cut 4 bases from V and 0 bases from J, with 14 bases between. Per the germline V gene, CDR1 is LGHDT and CDR2 is YNNKEL (reference sequence). The CDR3 is CASSPRGTTSTDTQYF. The CDR3 DNA reads TGTGCCAGCAGCCCGAGGGGGACAACTAGCACAGATACGCAGTATTTT.

This chain uses TRBV7-2 with TRBJ2-2, with 8 bases lining up with TRBD2. This CDR3 contains 17 residues. Germline V gives CDR1 SGHTA, CDR2 FQGNSA. The V segment lost 4 bases and the J segment 2 bases; nucleotides outside the gene matches: 9. The DNA of the CDR3 is TGTGCCAGCAGCTCCCAAGGGGTAGCGGGAAACACCGGGGAGCTGTTTTTT. It is translated as CASSSQGVAGNTGELFF.

The chain joins TRBV7-9 to TRBJ2-3; 13 bases align to TRBD2. The CDR3 has 19 residues. With 5 bases clipped from V and 4 bases from J, the junction kept 15 bases outside the gene matches. Germline V CDR1 and CDR2: SEHNR, FQNEAQ (reference sequence). CDR3 nucleotide sequence: TGTGCCAGCAGCCCCATCCCGGGACTAGCGGGAAAAAGAGCAGATACGCAGTATTTT. Its protein is CASSPIPGLAGKRADTQYF.

In its sample, this clone was seen once. The gene calls are TRBV5-4 and TRBJ2-1; D perhaps matches TRBD1 (6 bases). Trimming shortened V by 4 bases and J by 0 bases, and 11 bases separated the two germline ends. Per germline, CDR1 SGHNT and CDR2 YYREEE (reference sequence). The CDR3 has 15 residues. CDR3 loop: CASSPRGGSYNEQFF. For the CDR3, the DNA is TGTGCCAGCAGCCCCAGGGGTGGCTCCTACAATGAGCAGTTCTTC. Using reference TRBV5-4 and TRBJ2-1 for the parts outside the CDR3, the full variable domain is ETGVTQSPTHLIKTRGQQVTLRCSSQSGHNTVSWYQQALGQGPQFIFQYYREEENGRGNFPPRFSGLQFPNYSSELNVNALELDDSALYLCASSPRGGSYNEQFFGPGTRLTVL.

The rearrangement links TRBV5-1 to TRBJ2-3; D is possibly TRBD2 (5 bases). The CDR3 is 14 amino acids. In germline, CDR1 is SGHRS, CDR2 YFSETQ. V lost 4 bases to trimming and J lost 5 bases, with 14 bases between them. The CDR3 loop reads CASSPEGVGDTQYF. Written as DNA, the CDR3 is TGCGCCAGCAGCCCCGAGGGAGTAGGAGATACGCAGTATTTT.

The chain employs TRBV10-3 and TRBJ2-3; maybe TRBD2 (5 bases). CDR3 length: 17 residues. Germline V lookup: CDR1 ENHRY, CDR2 SYGVKD. V was cut by 6 bases and J by 0 bases, with 19 bases left in between. The CDR3 here is CAIRTPGSGLSTDTQYF. CDR3 nucleotides: TGTGCCATCAGGACCCCGGGGAGTGGGCTTAGCACAGATACGCAGTATTTT.

This chain's CDR3 is CAWRSGTGVKTEAFF. CDR3 sequence (DNA): TGTGCCTGGAGAAGCGGGACAGGGGTAAAGACTGAAGCTTTCTTT. The chain uses TRBV30 and TRBJ1-1; 10 bases are shared with TRBD1. Germline V gives CDR1 GTSNPN, CDR2 SVGIG (reference sequence). With 3 bases clipped from V and 5 bases from J, the junction kept 9 bases outside the gene matches. CDR3 length: 15 amino acids. Based on the CDR3 plus reference TRBV30 and TRBJ1-1, the full variable domain is SQTIHQWPATLVQPVGSPLSLECTVEGTSNPNLYWYRQAAGRGLQLLFYSVGIGQISSEVPQNLSASRPQDRQFILSSKKLLLSDSGFYLCAWRSGTGVKTEAFFGQGTRLTVV.

This sequence joins TRBV28 and TRBJ1-3; D not certain. Per germline, CDR1 MDHEN and CDR2 SYDVKM. The CDR3 has 17 amino acids. Trimming left V 6 bases short and J 0 bases short, with 18 bases between. The CDR3 region is CASRTRRFVLSGNTIYF. The CDR3 coding sequence is TGTGCCAGCAGAACTAGGAGGTTCGTCCTCTCTGGAAACACCATATATTTT.

The V call is TRBV24-1, the J call TRBJ1-1, with 9 bases aligning to TRBD1. Germline V gene sequence: CDR1 KGHDR, CDR2 SFDVKD. The CDR3 contains 16 residues. The junction had 7 bases not matched to a gene; V was cut back by 6 bases and J by 0 bases. This chain's CDR3 is CATSSADRGMNTEAFF. As DNA, the CDR3 is TGTGCCACCAGTTCCGCGGACAGGGGTATGAACACTGAAGCTTTCTTT.

The rearrangement uses TRBV6-5 and TRBJ1-2; D might be TRBD1 (6 bases). The V end lost 4 bases, the J end lost 8 bases, and 11 bases lay between the germline ends. Germline CDR1 MNHEY, CDR2 SVGAGI. The CDR3 has 12 residues. CDR3 in amino acids: CASSLGGTGYTF. The CDR3 nucleotides are TGTGCCAGCAGTTTAGGGGGAACGGGCTACACCTTC.

This clone appeared a few times. The V gene is TRBV2, the J gene TRBJ1-1; no clear D. This CDR3 spans 12 amino acids. Germline CDR1 and CDR2: SNHLY and FYNNEI. Trimming removed 7 bases at V and 8 bases at J, with 14 bases between. The CDR3 loop reads CASNFNWAEAFF. In DNA form, the CDR3 reads TGTGCCAGCAATTTTAATTGGGCAGAAGCTTTCTTT.

The chain links TRBV28 to TRBJ2-1, with D possibly TRBD1 on 7 matching bases. With 7 bases removed from V and 5 bases from J, the gap between germline ends came to 18 bases. The CDR3 has 15 residues. Germline assignment: CDR1 MDHEN and CDR2 SYDVKM. The CDR3 coding sequence is TGTGCCAGCACTCGTCCAGGGGGGTCAGACAATGAGCAGTTCTTC. It is translated as CASTRPGGSDNEQFF.

The CDR3, as DNA: TGTGCCAGTAGTGGACAGACAGGGGTTCACTATGGCTACACCTTC. Its translation: CASSGQTGVHYGYTF. The chain recombines TRBV19 with TRBJ1-2; 8 bases fit TRBD1. Per germline, CDR1 LNHDA and CDR2 SQIVND (reference sequence). V lost 5 bases to trimming and J lost 3 bases; unmatched junction nucleotides: 8. This CDR3 is 15 amino acids long. The variable domain in full, with the rest retrieved from reference TRBV19 and TRBJ1-2, is DGGITQSPKYLFRKEGQNVTLSCEQNLNHDAMYWYRQDPGQGLRLIYYSQIVNDFQKGDIAEGYSVSREKKESFPLTVTSAQKNPTAFYLCASSGQTGVHYGYTFGSGTRLTVV.

The chain recombines TRBV5-1 with TRBJ1-2; D call uncertain. Trimming took 0 bases from V and 4 from J, leaving 13 bases between them. This CDR3 region has 15 residues. Germline values: CDR1 SGHRS, CDR2 YFSETQ. This CDR3 reads CASSLEFGSFYGYTF. In DNA, the CDR3 is TGCGCCAGCAGCTTGGAGTTTGGCAGTTTCTATGGCTACACCTTC.

V gene TRBV3-1 (or the pseudogene TRBV3-2) combines with J gene TRBJ2-6; weak D call: TRBD1 (6 bases). Looked up from germline, CDR1 is LGHDT and CDR2 is YNNKEL (reference sequence). This CDR3 region has 17 residues. Trimming removed 2 bases at V and 2 bases at J, with 13 bases between. The CDR3 DNA reads as TGTGCCAGCAGCCAATTAACAGGGAAAACTGGGGCCAACGTCCTGACTTTC. This sequence encodes CASSQLTGKTGANVLTF.

This clone turned up a few times. The chain couples TRBV7-6 to TRBJ2-2; 7 bases map to TRBD2. The ends lost 5 bases at V and 5 bases at J; junction bases unmatched: 26. CDR3 size: 21 residues. The germline gives CDR1 SGHVS, CDR2 FNYEAQ. CDR3 nucleotides: TGTGCCAGCAGCAGAGATATGGGAGATTTCGTAACTAGCGTAGATACCGGGGAGCTGTTTTTT. It codes for CASSRDMGDFVTSVDTGELFF.

This clone has just one count. The chain couples TRBV19 to TRBJ2-1; 11 positions agree with TRBD1. From germline, CDR1 is LNHDA and CDR2 SQIVND (reference sequence). This CDR3 is built from 20 residues. Trimming cost V 4 bases and J 4 bases; bases outside gene matches: 18. CDR3 nucleotide sequence: TGTGCCAGTAGTACCCATTCTCCCGGGACAGGGGGATTGGGTTACAATGAGCAGTTCTTC. Protein sequence: CASSTHSPGTGGLGYNEQFF. Looking up the rest from reference TRBV19 and TRBJ2-1 gives the full variable domain: DGGITQSPKYLFRKEGQNVTLSCEQNLNHDAMYWYRQDPGQGLRLIYYSQIVNDFQKGDIAEGYSVSREKKESFPLTVTSAQKNPTAFYLCASSTHSPGTGGLGYNEQFFGPGTRLTVL.

This clone was seen once. The chain carries TRBV11-2 and TRBJ2-7; D might be TRBD2 (5 bases). Looked up from germline, CDR1 is SGHAT and CDR2 is FQNNGV. The CDR3 loop spans 11 amino acids. V lost 5 bases, J lost 3 bases, and 5 bases lay in between. CDR3 loop: CASSTSYEQYF. In DNA, the CDR3 is TGTGCCAGCAGCACTAGCTACGAGCAGTACTTC. The variable domain in full, with the rest retrieved from reference TRBV11-2 and TRBJ2-7, is EAGVAQSPRYKIIEKRQSVAFWCNPISGHATLYWYQQILGQGPKLLIQFQNNGVVDDSQLPKDRFSAERLKGVDSTLKIQPAKLEDSAVYLCASSTSYEQYFGPGTRLTVT.

This chain connects TRBV12-3 or TRBV12-4 to TRBJ1-2; D is ambiguous. V dropped 2 bases and J dropped 7 bases, with 8 bases sitting between them. CDR3 length: 12 residues. This CDR3 is CASSLKKLGYTF. The CDR3 nucleotides read TGTGCCAGCAGTTTAAAGAAGCTTGGCTACACCTTC.

V usage is TRBV5-1 and J usage is TRBJ1-1; D is unclear. Looked up from germline, CDR1 is SGHRS and CDR2 is YFSETQ. V was pared by 2 bases and J by 1 base, with 12 bases between. The CDR3 length is 15 residues. CDR3: CASSFSLAGNTEAFF. Written as DNA, the CDR3 is TGCGCCAGCAGCTTTAGTTTGGCGGGGAACACTGAAGCTTTCTTT.